Listed below are T cell receptor beta chains from one sample, sequenced in a study of T cell responses to AZD1222 COVID-19 vaccine. TCRdb's copy holds only in-frame clones and misses some; the assay was immunoSEQ multiplex PCR. The repertoire holds roughly 81,000 clones, 88% seen once, with less than 20% in the top ten. The sequencing here drew on peripheral blood, taken on day 0 of AZD1222 vaccination. Receptor source: an adult in good health. The CDR3 runs from the conserved cysteine through the conserved F or W. A D gene is named only where the DNA matches it firmly. Size tells how often a clone was seen (once, few, many) or the class of an expanded clone, and some rows leave it out.

TRBJ2-3	NA	TRBV5-1	NA	TGCGCCAGCAGCTTGGACTCCCCGGAGGTGGATACGCAGTATTTT	CASSLDSPEVDTQYF
TRBJ1-1	NA	TRBV5-4	TRBD1	TGTGCCAGCAGCTTAACCCCGGGACAGGGAAAGGGGGCTGAAGCTTTCTTT	CASSLTPGQGKGAEAFF
TRBJ2-7	NA	TRBV28	TRBD2	TGTGCCAGCAGTTTACTCGGGGGGGGACTAGCGGGAATCTCCTACGAGCAGTACTTC	CASSLLGGGLAGISYEQYF
TRBJ1-4	NA	TRBV10-3	TRBD1	TGTGCCATCAGTAGAGCGTCCGGACAGGCCTCTGAAAAACTGTTTTTT	CAISRASGQASEKLFF
TRBJ1-6	NA	TRBV7-8	TRBD1	TGTGCCAGCAGCTTCTCGGGACAGGGGAGTTCACCCCTCCACTTT	CASSFSGQGSSPLHF
TRBJ1-1	NA	TRBV6-1	NA	TGTGCCAGCAGTGAAGCGCAAGACAGGCTGAACACTGAAGCTTTCTTT	CASSEAQDRLNTEAFF
TRBJ2-1	NA	TRBV27	NA	TGTGCCAGCAGCATAGACATCTACAATGAGCAGTTCTTC	CASSIDIYNEQFF
TRBJ2-2	once	TRBV5-5	TRBD2	TGTGCCAGCAGCTTGAGGATATTTAGCGGGCACAACACCGGGGAGCTGTTTTTT	CASSLRIFSGHNTGELFF
TRBJ1-2	NA	TRBV5-6	NA	TGTGCCAGCAGCTTGGCTGGGGGCAGTGGCTACACCTTC	CASSLAGGSGYTF
TRBJ1-6	NA	TRBV4-2	TRBD1	TGTGCCAGCAGCCCCAGCCCAGACAGGGTGGGGGCACCCCTCCACTTT	CASSPSPDRVGAPLHF
TRBJ2-1	NA	TRBV10-3	TRBD2	TGTGCCATCAGTGAGTCGTTTAGCGGGAAGAAGAACAATGAGCAGTTCTTC	CAISESFSGKKNNEQFF
TRBJ1-6	NA	TRBV13	NA	TGTGCCAGCAGCTTGTTGGATTCACCCCTCCACTTT	CASSLLDSPLHF
TRBJ2-7	once	TRBV18	TRBD2	TGTGCCAGCTCACCAGGGACTAGCGGGTCCTACGAGCAGTACTTC	CASSPGTSGSYEQYF
TRBJ1-2	NA	TRBV19	NA	TGTGCCAGTAGTACTACTAGTGGCTATGGCTACACCTTC	CASSTTSGYGYTF
TRBJ1-4	once	TRBV5-4	NA	TGTGCCAGCAGCTTGGGGGATAATAATGAAAAACTGTTTTTT	CASSLGDNNEKLFF
TRBJ2-3	few	TRBV3-1/TRBV3-2	TRBD2	TGTGCCAGCAGCCCGCACCGGCTAGCGCGGGGGGCAGATACGCAGTATTTT	CASSPHRLARGADTQYF
TRBJ1-1	NA	TRBV5-6	NA	TGTGCCAGCAGCTGGCTATACAGGGATGTAAGGGTGAACACTGAAGCTTTCTTT	CASSWLYRDVRVNTEAFF
TRBJ2-1	NA	TRBV7-3	TRBD2	TGTGCCAGCAGCTCCCGCCAGCTAGCGGGAGATAATGAGCAGTTCTTC	CASSSRQLAGDNEQFF
TRBJ1-1	once	TRBV5-1	TRBD1	TGCGCCAGCAGCAAGCTCGGGACAGGGGGCATGAACACTGAAGCTTTCTTT	CASSKLGTGGMNTEAFF
TRBJ2-3	NA	TRBV19	NA	TGTGCCAGTAGTATACGAACCGGAGGGTTGTCAGATACGCAGTATTTT	CASSIRTGGLSDTQYF
TRBJ2-1	NA	TRBV4-1	NA	TGCGCCAGCAGCCAAGAAAGTGCGGACAGCTCCTACAATGAGCAGTTCTTC	CASSQESADSSYNEQFF
TRBJ1-6	NA	TRBV5-1	TRBD1	TGCGCCAGCAGCTTTGGGACAGGGAGTTCACCCCTCCACTTT	CASSFGTGSSPLHF
TRBJ2-3	NA	TRBV10-3	TRBD2	TGTGCCATCAGTGAGTCGACAGCTAGCGGGAGCCCAAGCACAGATACGCAGTATTTT	CAISESTASGSPSTDTQYF
TRBJ2-5	NA	TRBV10-2	TRBD1	TGCGCCAGCAGCGCTAGGACAGGAAACCAAGAGACCCAGTACTTC	CASSARTGNQETQYF
TRBJ2-3	NA	TRBV5-6	NA	TGTGCCAGCAGCTTGGATGTCGTTATCGCAGATACGCAGTATTTT	CASSLDVVIADTQYF
TRBJ2-7	NA	TRBV12-3/TRBV12-4	NA	TGTGCCAGCAGTTTTGACAGAAACTACGAGCAGTACTTC	CASSFDRNYEQYF
TRBJ2-2	once	TRBV12-3/TRBV12-4	NA	TGTGCCAGCAGGTCTATAACCGGGGAGCTGTTTTTT	CASRSITGELFF
TRBJ1-1	NA	TRBV12-3/TRBV12-4	NA	TGTGCCAGCAGCCGAGTTAGTGAAGCTTTCTTT	CASSRVSEAFF
TRBJ2-7	NA	TRBV19	NA	TGTGCTAGTCGGGCCCAACCTGGATCGTACGAGCAGTACTTC	CASRAQPGSYEQYF
TRBJ1-1	NA	TRBV5-1	TRBD1	TGCGCCAGCAGCGGGGGACAGGCGATATCCACTGAAGCTTTCTTT	CASSGGQAISTEAFF
TRBJ2-1	NA	TRBV24-1	TRBD2	TGTGCCACCAGTGACATGACTAGCAGAAATGAGCAGTTCTTC	CATSDMTSRNEQFF
TRBJ2-7	NA	TRBV21-1	NA	TGTGCCAGCAGCAAAGGGAGGGTCCCTACGGAGCAGTACTTC	CASSKGRVPTEQYF
TRBJ2-7	NA	TRBV3-1/TRBV3-2	NA	TGTGCCAGCAGCCAAGATCTTGGGATCTACGAGCAGTACTTC	CASSQDLGIYEQYF
TRBJ2-2	NA	TRBV4-2	NA	TGTGCCAGCAGCCAAGATCATGATCAGGCCAACACCGGGGAGCTGTTTTTT	CASSQDHDQANTGELFF
TRBJ2-2	once	TRBV29-1	NA	TGCAGCGTCATACCAGCTACCGGGGGCGAGGGGGGAACCGGGGAGCTGTTTTTT	CSVIPATGGEGGTGELFF
TRBJ1-2	few	TRBV5-4	NA	TGTGCCAGCAGCTTGGCCAGGGACTATGGCTACACCTTC	CASSLARDYGYTF
TRBJ1-1	once	TRBV7-9	NA	TGTGCCAGCAGCTTAGTTGGCGACGGCCTGAACACTGAAGCTTTCTTT	CASSLVGDGLNTEAFF
TRBJ1-5	NA	TRBV5-1	NA	TGCGCCAGCAGCTATACCGCGATAGAGGGCTATAGCAATCAGCCCCAGCATTTT	CASSYTAIEGYSNQPQHF